The present T cell receptor (beta chain) was sequenced within a study of cytomegalovirus exposure and HLA in healthy donors. The study, taken as a whole, reports: TCR sequences were mostly rare, though some public TCRs occurred in many donors. The analysis excluded some indistinguishable V segments, including TRBV6-2 and TRBV6-3.

PCR involved 60 Vbeta and 13 Jbeta primers. In the authors' workflow: Unique TCR beta chains totaled roughly 79 million in a later count, with around 12 million of them shared. Sequenced by immunoSEQ multiplex PCR; TCRdb stores in-frame clones only, minus some. D and trimming were read from the DNA, whereas the V and J calls and clone size are those reported in that table. Of around 140,000 clones in the sample, around 78% were seen once. Regarding this clone: Antigen specificity is unknown.

Likely unrecorded immune exposures existed in these nominally healthy donors. V was pared by 0 bases and J by 3 bases, with 17 bases between. Germline CDR1 reads MRHNA; CDR2 reads SNTAGT. The CDR3 is 18 residues long. The clonotype was recovered from a woman between 40 and 55 years old in good health and CMV-seropositive. Material for sequencing was PBMCs. This chain joins TRBV6-4 and TRBJ1-4, with D possibly matching TRBD1 (5 bases). In DNA form, the CDR3 reads TGTGCCAGCAGTGACTCGGTCAGGCAGGGTGCGTCTAATGAAAAACTGTTTTTT. Its protein is CASSDSVRQGASNEKLFF.